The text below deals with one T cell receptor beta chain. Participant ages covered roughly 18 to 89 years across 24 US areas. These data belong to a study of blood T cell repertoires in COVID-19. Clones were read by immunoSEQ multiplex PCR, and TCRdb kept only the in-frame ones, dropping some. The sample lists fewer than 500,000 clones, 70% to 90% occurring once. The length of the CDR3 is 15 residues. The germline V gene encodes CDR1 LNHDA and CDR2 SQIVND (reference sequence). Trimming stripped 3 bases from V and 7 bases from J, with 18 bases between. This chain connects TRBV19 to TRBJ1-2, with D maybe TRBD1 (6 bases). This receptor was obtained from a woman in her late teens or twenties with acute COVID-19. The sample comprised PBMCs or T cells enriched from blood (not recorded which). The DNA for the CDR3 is TGTGCCAGTAGTATTATCGTGCGGGGGGCGGGTGGCTACACCTTC. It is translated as CASSIIVRGAGGYTF.